These T cell receptor beta chains were read from a single sample in a study of T cells in Graves' hyperthyroidism and ophthalmopathy. TCRdb processed the multiplex PCR reads anew with MiXCR; each CDR3 protein has one entry. The sample carries over 200,000 distinct CDR3 sequences, about 15% recorded once. Specimen: blood. Receptors originate from a man aged 50 to 59 with Graves' hyperthyroidism. The CDR3 runs from the conserved cysteine through the conserved F or W. The order of the fields is J gene, clone size, D gene, V gene, CDR3 protein, CDR3 DNA. D genes are given only for firm matches. Rows give clone size only sometimes, using once, few, many, or a class for an expanded clone.

TRBJ1-6 | few | TRBD1 | TRBV20-1 | CSARTRPGTGEGSPLHF | TGCAGTGCTAGAACCCGTCCCGGGACAGGGGAAGGGTCACCCCTCCACTTT
TRBJ1-1 | many | NA | TRBV18 | CASSPPNSNTEAFF | TGTGCCAGCTCACCACCGAACTCGAACACTGAAGCTTTCTTT
TRBJ2-1 | many | TRBD2 | TRBV20-1 | CSARGLAGIHEQFF | TGCAGTGCTAGAGGGCTAGCGGGAATCCATGAGCAGTTCTTC
TRBJ2-3 | few | TRBD2 | TRBV5-5 | CASSKDPGLAVVRGQYF | TGTGCCAGCAGCAAAGACCCGGGACTAGCGGTAGTCAGGGGGCAGTATTTT
TRBJ1-1 | NA | NA | TRBV14 | CASSQDQASAFF | TGTGCCAGCAGCCAAGACCAAGCATCGGCTTTCTTT
TRBJ2-2 | few | NA | TRBV18 | CASSPPTGTGELFF | TGTGCCAGCTCACCCCCCACAGGGACCGGGGAGCTGTTTTTT
TRBJ1-2 | many | NA | TRBV30 | CAGTRDPPYTF | TGTGCCGGGACGCGGGACCCTCCTTACACCTTC
TRBJ2-3 | many | TRBD1 | TRBV10-1 | CASSGPGTGTTDTQYF | TGCGCCAGCAGTGGACCCGGGACAGGGACCACAGATACGCAGTATTTT
TRBJ2-4 | few | NA | TRBV9 | CASINIQYF | TGTGCCAGCATAAACATTCAGTACTTC
TRBJ2-5 | many | TRBD2 | TRBV27 | CASRLTGGRPEETQYF | TGTGCCAGCAGGCTGACTGGCGGGAGGCCAGAAGAGACCCAGTACTTC
TRBJ2-2 | NA | TRBD2 | TRBV10-3 | CAIRAGGTNTGELFF | TGTGCCATCAGAGCGGGAGGTACGAACACCGGGGAGCTGTTTTTT
TRBJ1-5 | NA | TRBD1 | TRBV7-4 | CASSLDPGQGKGNQPQHF | TGTGCCAGCAGCTTAGACCCTGGACAGGGGAAGGGCAATCAGCCCCAGCATTTT
TRBJ2-5 | NA | NA | TRBV5-4 | CASSTLTSSGTQYF | TGTGCCAGCAGCACGTTGACTAGTTCGGGGACCCAGTACTTC
TRBJ2-5 | NA | TRBD2 | TRBV11-2 | CASSKRGLEGTQYF | TGTGCCAGCAGCAAGCGGGGACTAGAGGGGACCCAGTACTTC
TRBJ2-2 | few | TRBD2 | TRBV12-3/TRBV12-4 | CASSKRLAGGPTGELFF | TGTGCCAGCAGTAAACGACTAGCGGGAGGGCCCACCGGGGAGCTGTTTTTT
TRBJ1-6 | few | NA | TRBV5-1 | CASSLGRKESPLHF | TGCGCCAGCAGCTTGGGACGGAAGGAGTCACCCCTCCACTTT
TRBJ1-5 | many | TRBD1 | TRBV7-2 | CASSLAGQGHQPQHF | TGTGCCAGCAGCTTAGCGGGACAGGGTCATCAGCCCCAGCATTTT
TRBJ1-2 | few | NA | TRBV4-3 | CASSLFVQSGYTF | TGCGCCAGCAGCCTCTTCGTACAGTCTGGCTACACCTTC
TRBJ1-6 | many | NA | TRBV27 | CASRLGRNSPLHF | TGTGCCAGCAGGTTGGGAAGAAATTCACCCCTCCACTTT
TRBJ2-1 | few | TRBD1 | TRBV9 | CASSATLQGAGYNEQFF | TGTGCCAGCAGCGCCACCTTACAGGGGGCAGGCTACAATGAGCAGTTCTTC
TRBJ2-1 | many | NA | TRBV11-3 | CASSLAGDEQFF | TGTGCCAGCAGCTTAGCGGGAGATGAGCAGTTCTTC
TRBJ1-1 | many | TRBD1 | TRBV5-6 | CASSRMTGWHTEAFF | TGTGCCAGCAGCCGGATGACAGGGTGGCACACTGAAGCTTTCTTT
TRBJ2-1 | many | TRBD2 | TRBV6-1 | CASSGGTSGRNEQFF | TGTGCCAGCAGTGGCGGGACTAGCGGGAGGAATGAGCAGTTCTTC
TRBJ2-7 | many | TRBD2 | TRBV15 | CATSRDLAGVPGEQYF | TGTGCCACCAGCAGAGATTTAGCGGGAGTACCAGGCGAGCAGTACTTC
TRBJ1-5 | few | TRBD1 | TRBV18 | CASSLNPGQGSQPQHF | TGTGCCAGCTCACTTAATCCGGGACAGGGTAGCCAGCCCCAGCATTTT
TRBJ2-1 | few | TRBD2 | TRBV20-1 | CSASVGLNEQFF | TGCAGTGCTAGCGTGGGACTAAATGAGCAGTTCTTC
TRBJ2-2 | few | NA | TRBV12-3/TRBV12-4 | CASRPGTTNTGELFF | TGTGCCAGCAGACCCGGGACGACGAACACCGGGGAGCTGTTTTTT
TRBJ1-1 | NA | NA | TRBV5-1 | CASSLAAMNTEAFF | TGCGCCAGCAGCTTGGCAGCCATGAACACTGAAGCTTTCTTT
TRBJ1-6 | NA | TRBD1 | TRBV7-2 | CASSLRGQGFSPLHF | TGTGCCAGCAGCTTAAGGGGACAGGGTTTTTCACCCCTCCACTTT
TRBJ2-7 | NA | NA | TRBV10-3 | CAIRDPNQQNYEQYF | TGTGCCATCAGGGACCCGAATCAACAAAATTACGAGCAGTACTTC
TRBJ2-3 | many | NA | TRBV10-3 | CAISESRRGTDTQYF | TGTGCCATCAGTGAGTCCCGCCGGGGCACAGATACGCAGTATTTT
TRBJ2-1 | many | TRBD2 | TRBV20-1 | CSARDRGWGGRRYNEQFF | TGCAGTGCTAGAGATAGGGGCTGGGGGGGGAGGCGCTACAATGAGCAGTTCTTC
TRBJ1-5 | NA | NA | TRBV20-1 | CSARDPDQPQHF | TGCAGTGCTAGAGATCCGGATCAGCCCCAGCATTTT
TRBJ2-2 | few | NA | TRBV12-3/TRBV12-4 | CASSRDSWGELFF | TGTGCCAGCAGCCGGGACTCCTGGGGGGAGCTGTTTTTT
TRBJ1-6 | many | TRBD1 | TRBV15 | CATSRNRQGIGSPLHF | TGTGCCACCAGCAGAAACCGACAGGGAATCGGTTCACCCCTCCACTTT
TRBJ2-5 | NA | NA | TRBV5-5 | CASEPGYQETQYF | TGTGCCAGCGAGCCAGGGTACCAAGAGACCCAGTACTTC
TRBJ1-2 | few | NA | TRBV5-6 | CASSPLGRMSYYGYTF | TGTGCCAGCAGCCCACTTGGACGGATGAGTTACTATGGCTACACCTTC
TRBJ2-3 | many | NA | TRBV11-2 | CASSRWLSGSTDTQYF | TGTGCCAGCAGCCGCTGGTTGAGCGGTTCCACAGATACGCAGTATTTT
TRBJ2-5 | NA | NA | TRBV24-1 | CATSDSWGGQETQYF | TGTGCCACCAGTGATTCCTGGGGAGGCCAAGAGACCCAGTACTTC
TRBJ1-2 | many | NA | TRBV7-8 | CASSLGVSGGGYTF | TGTGCCAGCAGCTTAGGCGTGTCCGGGGGCGGCTACACCTTC
TRBJ2-3 | few | NA | TRBV7-3 | CASSLRDGTQYF | TGTGCCAGCAGCTTAAGGGACGGTACGCAGTATTTT
TRBJ2-1 | many | NA | TRBV7-2 | CASTQGFAYNEQFF | TGTGCCAGCACCCAGGGATTCGCCTACAATGAGCAGTTCTTC
TRBJ2-5 | NA | TRBD1 | TRBV4-1 | CASSQGGTGEETQYF | TGCGCCAGCAGCCAAGGGGGGACAGGGGAAGAGACCCAGTACTTC
TRBJ2-2 | few | TRBD2 | TRBV5-1 | CASSLSAGGPGTGELFF | TGCGCCAGCAGCTTATCAGCGGGAGGGCCAGGCACCGGGGAGCTGTTTTTT